This T cell receptor beta chain was observed in a study of shared clonotypes between healthy human individuals. Overall study: For every donor, three CD4 naive, three CD4 memory, two CD8 naive and one CD8 memory plates were used. General study points: A limitation of the genetic and exposure-history diversity represented arose from few donors.

Germline loops: CDR1 SGHVS, CDR2 FNYEAQ. V was trimmed by 5 bases and J by 5 bases, leaving 19 bases between them. The CDR3 spans 17 residues. Terminally differentiated effector memory CD45RA+ cells were excluded by CCR7 positive selection of CD45RO-negative cells. Remarks on this clone: Antigen unknown.

This was a deep-level run. Clones were read by immunoSEQ multiplex PCR, and TCRdb kept only the in-frame ones, dropping some. The profile covers 2 million to 2.5 million clones, with over 85% appearing a single time and 1% to 1.3% taken by the ten largest. The source material was naive CD8+ T cells sorted from blood. The chain combines TRBV7-6 with TRBJ2-6; D may correspond to TRBD1 or TRBD2 (5 bases each). The origin of this receptor is a young man in good health. CDR3 in DNA: TGTGCCAGCAGCCCCGAGACAGTTTCGGGGAGGGCCAACGTCCTGACTTTC. Amino acids: CASSPETVSGRANVLTF.